This T cell receptor beta chain appears in the sequencing data of a study of blood T cell repertoires in COVID-19. Trimming took 8 bases from V and 2 from J; bases not matched to a gene: 5. There are 14 residues in the CDR3. Germline CDR1 reads LGHDT; CDR2 reads YNNKEL (reference sequence). Some clones are missing from TCRdb's copy, which holds only in-frame ones; the method was immunoSEQ multiplex PCR. Of more than 200,000 clones in the sample, around 84% were seen once. This clone was counted once. The V call is TRBV3-1 (or the pseudogene TRBV3-2), the J call TRBJ1-2, with TRBD1 matching over 10 bases. What was sequenced was peripheral blood. The source of this sequence is a woman older than 75 with COVID-19, enrolled during active disease. Here the CDR3 DNA reads TGTGCCAGCTACTCGGGACAGGGGAACTATGGCTACACCTTC. Translation gives CASYSGQGNYGYTF.